The following is a T cell receptor beta chain sequence with its context. The data derive from a study of blood T cell repertoires in COVID-19. With 2 bases removed from V and 7 bases from J, the gap between germline ends came to 11 bases. There are 14 residues in the CDR3. Germline V CDR1 and CDR2: SNHLY, FYNNEI. Per the original data handling: Reference gene primers were amplified, and this amplification served to estimate nucleated cell counts. Repertoires were generated with immunoSEQ multiplex PCR, while TCRdb's copy carries only in-frame clones and drops some. From that table come the V and J calls and clone size; the DNA was used to work out D and trimming. The data show some 38,000 clones, with 85% seen just once and 4% to 6% held by the top ten.

V usage is TRBV2 and J usage is TRBJ2-2; a possible D gene is TRBD1 (6 bases). This clonotype was obtained from a man aged 50 or older with active COVID-19. Sequencing used peripheral blood. CDR3 DNA: TGTGCCAGCAGTGAACAGGGGCAGATCGGGGAGCTGTTTTTT. Protein product: CASSEQGQIGELFF. Full variable domain (remainder filled in from reference TRBV2 and TRBJ2-2): EPEVTQTPSHQVTQMGQEVILRCVPISNHLYFYWYRQILGQKVEFLVSFYNNEISEKSEIFDDQFSVERPDGSNFTLKIRSTKLEDSAMYFCASSEQGQIGELFFGEGSRLTVL.